This T cell receptor (beta chain) derives from a study of shared clonotypes between healthy human individuals. Germline CDR1 MNHEY, CDR2 SMNVEV (reference sequence). This CDR3 comprises 14 residues. After removal of 5 bases from V and 12 bases from J, the junction contained 16 bases not matched to a gene. General observations from the study: Against clonotypes common to all four donors, non-shared ones had lower generation probabilities.

Per the original data handling: ImmunoSEQ output held junction-only sequences without quality scores, so filtering differed. Only in-frame clones appear in the TCRdb table, and some are missing; sequencing was by immunoSEQ multiplex PCR. The V and J calls and the clone size are those of that table, but D and trimming were determined from the DNA. Among a few million clones, just over 90% were seen once, and the ten largest hold more than 1.5%. As regards this clone: Its antigen is undetermined.

The naive CD8 population came from CD45RO-negative cells selected for CCR7, without terminally differentiated effector memory CD45RA+ cells. V and J are TRBV27 and TRBJ2-7; TRBD1 agrees at 7 bases. Material for sequencing was naive CD8+ T cells from PBMCs. This TCR was recovered from a man aged 18 to 30 in good health. Some clones in this sample may be carry-over from other donors' samples. CDR3 nucleotides: TGTGCCAGCAGTCCGTCCAGGGGCAGGGGGTCGTGGTACTTC. Encoded protein: CASSPSRGRGSWYF.